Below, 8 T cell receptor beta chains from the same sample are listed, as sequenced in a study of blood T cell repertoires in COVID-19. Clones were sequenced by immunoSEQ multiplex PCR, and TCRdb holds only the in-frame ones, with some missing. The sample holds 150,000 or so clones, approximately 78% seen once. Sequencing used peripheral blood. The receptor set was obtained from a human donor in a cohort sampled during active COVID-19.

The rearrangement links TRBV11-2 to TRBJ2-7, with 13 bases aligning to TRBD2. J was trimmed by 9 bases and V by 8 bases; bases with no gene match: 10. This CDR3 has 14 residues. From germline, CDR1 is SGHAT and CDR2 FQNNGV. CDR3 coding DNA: TGTGCCAGCCGTCGACTAGCGGGAGGCCGTGGGCAGTACTTC. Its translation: CASRRLAGGRGQYF.

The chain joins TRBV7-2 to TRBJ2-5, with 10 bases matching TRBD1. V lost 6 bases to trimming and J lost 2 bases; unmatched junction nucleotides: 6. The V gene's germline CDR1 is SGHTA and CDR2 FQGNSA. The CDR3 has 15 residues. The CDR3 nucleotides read TGTGCCAGCAGGAATCCGGGACAGGGGCAAGAGACCCAGTACTTC. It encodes CASRNPGQGQETQYF.

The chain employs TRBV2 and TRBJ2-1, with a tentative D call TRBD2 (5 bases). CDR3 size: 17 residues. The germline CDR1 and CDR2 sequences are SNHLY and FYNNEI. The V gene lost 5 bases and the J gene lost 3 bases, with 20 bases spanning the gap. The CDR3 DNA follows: TGTGCCAGCAGTCCCCTAGGTCCCGGGAACCTCTACAATGAGCAGTTCTTC. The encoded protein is CASSPLGPGNLYNEQFF.

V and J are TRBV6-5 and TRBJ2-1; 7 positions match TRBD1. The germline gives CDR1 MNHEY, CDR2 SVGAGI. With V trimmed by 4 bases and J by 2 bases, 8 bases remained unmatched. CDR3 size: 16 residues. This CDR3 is CASSLTGTDTYNEQFF. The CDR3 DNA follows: TGTGCCAGCAGTTTAACGGGGACAGACACCTACAATGAGCAGTTCTTC.

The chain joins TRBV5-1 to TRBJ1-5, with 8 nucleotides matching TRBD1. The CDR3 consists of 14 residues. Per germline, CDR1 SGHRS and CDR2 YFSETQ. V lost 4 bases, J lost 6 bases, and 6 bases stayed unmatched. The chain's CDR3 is CASSLDRGGQPQHF. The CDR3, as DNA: TGCGCCAGCAGCCTCGACAGGGGAGGTCAGCCCCAGCATTTT.

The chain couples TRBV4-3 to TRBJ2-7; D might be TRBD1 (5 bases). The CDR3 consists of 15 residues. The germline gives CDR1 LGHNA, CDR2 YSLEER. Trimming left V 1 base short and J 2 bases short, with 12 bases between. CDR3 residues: CASSQGAQGTYEQYF. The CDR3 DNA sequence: TGCGCCAGCAGCCAAGGGGCCCAGGGAACCTACGAGCAGTACTTC.

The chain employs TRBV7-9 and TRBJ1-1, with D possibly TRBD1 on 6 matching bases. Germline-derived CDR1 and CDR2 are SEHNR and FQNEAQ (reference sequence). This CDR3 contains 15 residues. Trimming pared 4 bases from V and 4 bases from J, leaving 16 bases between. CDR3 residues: CASSSWDTGGTEAFF. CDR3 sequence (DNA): TGTGCCAGCAGCTCATGGGACACCGGTGGCACTGAAGCTTTCTTT.

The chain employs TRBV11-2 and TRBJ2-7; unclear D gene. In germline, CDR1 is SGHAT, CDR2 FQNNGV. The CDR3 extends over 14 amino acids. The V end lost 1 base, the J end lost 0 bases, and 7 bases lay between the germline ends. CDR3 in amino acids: CASSLALSSYEQYF. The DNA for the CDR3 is TGTGCCAGCAGCTTAGCTCTATCCTCCTACGAGCAGTACTTC.